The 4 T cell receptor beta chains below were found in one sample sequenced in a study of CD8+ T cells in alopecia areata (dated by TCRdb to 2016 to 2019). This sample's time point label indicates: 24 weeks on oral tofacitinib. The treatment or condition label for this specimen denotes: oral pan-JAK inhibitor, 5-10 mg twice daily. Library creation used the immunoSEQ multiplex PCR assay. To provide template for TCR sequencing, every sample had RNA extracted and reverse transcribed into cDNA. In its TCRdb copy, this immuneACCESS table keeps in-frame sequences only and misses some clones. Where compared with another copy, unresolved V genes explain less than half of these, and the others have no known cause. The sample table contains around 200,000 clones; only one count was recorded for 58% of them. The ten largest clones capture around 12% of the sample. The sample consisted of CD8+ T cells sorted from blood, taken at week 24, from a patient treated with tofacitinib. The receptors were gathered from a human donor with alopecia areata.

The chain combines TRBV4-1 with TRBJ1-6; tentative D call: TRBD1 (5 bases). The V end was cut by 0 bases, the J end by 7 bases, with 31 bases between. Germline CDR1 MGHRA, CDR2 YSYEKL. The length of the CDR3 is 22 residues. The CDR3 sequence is CASSQDLVGRVEDWVLNSPLHF. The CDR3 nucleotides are TGCGCCAGCAGCCAAGATCTCGTGGGCAGGGTTGAAGATTGGGTATTAAATTCACCCCTCCACTTT.

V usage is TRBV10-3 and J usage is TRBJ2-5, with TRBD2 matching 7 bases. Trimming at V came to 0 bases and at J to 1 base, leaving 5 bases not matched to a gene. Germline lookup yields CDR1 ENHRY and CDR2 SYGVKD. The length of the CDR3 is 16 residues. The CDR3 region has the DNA TGTGCCATCAGTGAGTCCTTCGGGGGGTTCCAAGAGACCCAGTACTTC. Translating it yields CAISESFGGFQETQYF.

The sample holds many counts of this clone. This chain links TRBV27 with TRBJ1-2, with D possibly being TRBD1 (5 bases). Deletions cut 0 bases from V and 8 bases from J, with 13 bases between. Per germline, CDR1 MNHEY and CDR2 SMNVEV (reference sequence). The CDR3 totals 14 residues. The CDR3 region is CASSLSTGTEGYTF. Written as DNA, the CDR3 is TGTGCCAGCAGTTTATCGACCGGGACTGAGGGCTACACCTTC.

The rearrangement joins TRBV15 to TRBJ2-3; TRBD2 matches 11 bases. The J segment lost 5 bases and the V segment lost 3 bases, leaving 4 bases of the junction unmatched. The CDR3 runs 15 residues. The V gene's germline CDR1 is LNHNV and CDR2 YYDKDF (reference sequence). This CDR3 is CATSSGTSGLDTQYF. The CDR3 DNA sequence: TGTGCCACCAGCAGTGGGACTAGCGGTTTAGATACGCAGTATTTT.